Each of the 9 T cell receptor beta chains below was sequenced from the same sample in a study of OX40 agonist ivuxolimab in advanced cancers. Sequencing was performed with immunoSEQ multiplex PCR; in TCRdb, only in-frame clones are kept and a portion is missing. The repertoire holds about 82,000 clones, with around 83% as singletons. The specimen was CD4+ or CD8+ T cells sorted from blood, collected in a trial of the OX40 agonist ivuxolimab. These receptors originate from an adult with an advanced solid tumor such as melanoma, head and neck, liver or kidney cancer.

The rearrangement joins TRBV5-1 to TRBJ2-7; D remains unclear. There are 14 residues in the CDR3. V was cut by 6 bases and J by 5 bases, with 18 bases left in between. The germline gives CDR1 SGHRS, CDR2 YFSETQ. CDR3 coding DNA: TGCGCCAGCATAGTGAGGCCAGACGGAGACGAGCAGTACTTC. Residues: CASIVRPDGDEQYF.

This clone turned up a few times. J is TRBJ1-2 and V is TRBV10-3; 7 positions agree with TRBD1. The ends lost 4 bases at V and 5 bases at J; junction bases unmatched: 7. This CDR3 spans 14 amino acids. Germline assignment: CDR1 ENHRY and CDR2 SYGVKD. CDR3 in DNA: TGTGCCATCAGTGTCCTGGCAGGGGGATATGGCTACACCTTC. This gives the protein CAISVLAGGYGYTF.

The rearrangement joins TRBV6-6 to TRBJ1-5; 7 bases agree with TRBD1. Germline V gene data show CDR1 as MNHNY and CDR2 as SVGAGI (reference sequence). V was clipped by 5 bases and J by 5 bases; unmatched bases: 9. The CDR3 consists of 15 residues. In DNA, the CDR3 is TGTGCCAGCAGTCGTGACAGGGCGAGGGATCAGCCCCAGCATTTT. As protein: CASSRDRARDQPQHF.

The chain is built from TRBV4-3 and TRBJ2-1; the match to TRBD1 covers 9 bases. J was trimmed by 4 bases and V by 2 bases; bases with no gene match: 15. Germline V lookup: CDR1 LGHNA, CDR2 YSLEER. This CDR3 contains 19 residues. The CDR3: CASSQTPLFRDRVYNEQFF. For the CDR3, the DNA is TGCGCCAGCAGCCAAACCCCACTATTTAGGGACAGGGTTTACAATGAGCAGTTCTTC.

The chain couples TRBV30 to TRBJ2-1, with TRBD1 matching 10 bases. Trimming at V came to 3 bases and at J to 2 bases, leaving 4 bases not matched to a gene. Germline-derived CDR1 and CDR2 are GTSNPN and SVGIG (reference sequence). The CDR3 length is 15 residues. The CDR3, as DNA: TGTGCCTGGAGAAGAGGACAGGGGGCCTACAATGAGCAGTTCTTC. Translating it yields CAWRRGQGAYNEQFF.

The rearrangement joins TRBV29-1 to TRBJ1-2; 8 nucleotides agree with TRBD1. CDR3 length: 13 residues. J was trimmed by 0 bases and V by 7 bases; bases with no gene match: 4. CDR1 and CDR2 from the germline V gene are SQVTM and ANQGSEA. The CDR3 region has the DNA TGCAGCGCTGGGACAGGCGCTAACTATGGCTACACCTTC. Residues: CSAGTGANYGYTF. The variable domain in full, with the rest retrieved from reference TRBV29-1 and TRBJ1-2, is SAVISQKPSRDICQRGTSLTIQCQVDSQVTMMFWYRQQPGQSLTLIATANQGSEATYESGFVIDKFPISRPNLTFSTLTVSNMSPEDSSIYLCSAGTGANYGYTFGSGTRLTVV.

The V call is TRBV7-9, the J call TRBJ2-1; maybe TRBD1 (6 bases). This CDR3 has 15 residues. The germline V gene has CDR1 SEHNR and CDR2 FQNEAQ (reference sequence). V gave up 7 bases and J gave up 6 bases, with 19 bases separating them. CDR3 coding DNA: TGTGCCAGCATCCACGATGGACAGTTCGTCAATGAGCAGTTCTTC. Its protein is CASIHDGQFVNEQFF.

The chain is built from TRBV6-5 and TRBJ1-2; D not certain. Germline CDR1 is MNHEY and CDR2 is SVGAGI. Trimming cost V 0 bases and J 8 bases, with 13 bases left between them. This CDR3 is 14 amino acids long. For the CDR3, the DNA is TGTGCCAGCAGTTACTCTGGCAGGCGTAGGGGCTACACCTTC. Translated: CASSYSGRRRGYTF.

As DNA, the CDR3 is TGTGCCAGCAGTTCTTACGGGACAGGGAATCCCTATGGCTACACCTTC. Protein sequence: CASSSYGTGNPYGYTF. The chain employs TRBV6-5 and TRBJ1-2; 9 bases fit TRBD1. The CDR3 contains 16 residues. In germline, CDR1 is MNHEY, CDR2 SVGAGI. The V and J ends lost 4 bases and 4 bases, in that order; junction bases with no gene match: 10.